Shown below are 25 T cell receptor beta chains from a single sample sequenced in a study of radiation and T cells in renal cell carcinoma. Treatment defined: 15 Gy SBRT to primary tumor, nephrectomy 4 weeks later. This table comes from immunoSEQ multiplex PCR, and its TCRdb copy is limited to in-frame clones, with some not included. The table includes around 21,000 clones, 47% detected once. Sequenced material: tumor tissue, taken from a patient whose treatment included radiotherapy and nephrectomy. The receptor set was obtained from a woman aged 45-65 years with renal cell carcinoma.

The chain employs TRBV29-1 and TRBJ2-1; no reliable D call. Trimming removed 0 bases from V and 2 bases from J, with 20 bases in between. There are 18 residues in the CDR3. Germline lookup yields CDR1 SQVTM and CDR2 ANQGSEA. The CDR3 sequence is CSVEDNSGFGLAYNEQFF. The DNA of the CDR3 is TGCAGCGTTGAAGACAACTCAGGTTTCGGTCTGGCCTACAATGAGCAGTTCTTC.

The DNA for the CDR3 is TGTGCCATCAGTGAAGGACTGTACAATGAGCAGTTCTTC. Translation: CAISEGLYNEQFF. This chain uses TRBV10-3 with TRBJ2-1, with TRBD2 as a possible D gene (5 bases). Germline lookup yields CDR1 ENHRY and CDR2 SYGVKD. V dropped 3 bases and J dropped 4 bases, with 7 bases sitting between them. The CDR3 length is 13 residues.

This clone was observed many times. This sequence joins TRBV5-4 and TRBJ2-4, with 9 positions matching TRBD2. This CDR3 contains 15 residues. CDR1 is SGHNT, CDR2 YYREEE, per germline (reference sequence). Trimming at V came to 0 bases and at J to 9 bases, leaving 7 bases not matched to a gene. The CDR3 sequence: CASSLASGVQGIQYF. The CDR3 DNA sequence: TGTGCCAGCAGCTTGGCTAGCGGGGTCCAGGGCATTCAGTACTTC.

The V call is TRBV4-1, the J call TRBJ2-6, with TRBD1 identical over 7 bases. Per the germline V gene, CDR1 is MGHRA and CDR2 is YSYEKL. The V gene end was trimmed by 6 bases and the J gene end by 2 bases; junction bases not matched to a gene: 4. This CDR3 spans 15 amino acids. The CDR3, as DNA: TGCGCCAGCAGTCCCGACAGGGCTGGGGCCAACGTCCTGACTTTC. It encodes CASSPDRAGANVLTF.

This clone was picked up a small number of times. The chain carries TRBV10-3 and TRBJ2-5; 7 bases are a match to TRBD1. The J call is in doubt because the DNA end fits TRBJ2-7 better. This CDR3 is 14 amino acids long. CDR1 and CDR2 (germline): ENHRY, SYGVKD. This CDR3 reads CATGGTGESYEQYF. In DNA, the CDR3 is TGTGCCACAGGTGGAACAGGGGAGTCCTACGAGCAGTACTTC.

This clone appeared a few times. This chain links TRBV28 with TRBJ1-1; the D gene is possibly TRBD1 (5 bases). Germline V lookup: CDR1 MDHEN, CDR2 SYDVKM. The CDR3 runs to 14 residues. The ends were cut back, 1 base at V and 5 bases at J, with 11 bases in the middle. Here the CDR3 DNA reads TGTGCCAGCAGTTTATTAGGAGGGGCGACTGAAGCTTTCTTT. Residues: CASSLLGGATEAFF.

V usage is TRBV9 and J usage is TRBJ1-4, with 9 bases matching TRBD1. V gave up 0 bases and J gave up 7 bases; unmatched junction bases: 19. The V gene's germline CDR1 is SGDLS and CDR2 YYNGEE. The CDR3 length is 20 residues. The CDR3 is CASSVARGDPSTGGSEKLFF. CDR3 DNA sequence: TGTGCCAGCAGCGTAGCCCGCGGGGACCCTTCGACAGGGGGGAGTGAAAAACTGTTTTTT.

This clone was counted only a few times. This sequence joins TRBV7-9 and TRBJ2-1; D is possibly TRBD1 (5 bases). Germline-derived CDR1 and CDR2 are SEHNR and FQNEAQ (reference sequence). The CDR3 has 17 residues. Trimming took off 2 bases at V and 0 bases at J, with 14 bases between the two ends. The CDR3 DNA reads TGTGCCAGCAGCTTACCGACGACAGCTTCCTCCTACAATGAGCAGTTCTTC. It encodes CASSLPTTASSYNEQFF.

The chain has TRBV20-1 and TRBJ1-1; D unresolved. V lost 3 bases and J 10 bases, leaving 12 bases between the germline ends. Germline V gives CDR1 DFQATT, CDR2 SNEGSKA (reference sequence). The CDR3 runs 11 residues. The CDR3 spells CSARARIRAFF. The CDR3 nucleotides read TGCAGTGCTAGGGCCAGGATACGAGCTTTCTTT.

The V gene is TRBV11-2, the J gene TRBJ1-5; tentatively, D is TRBD1 (5 bases). The CDR3 contains 13 residues. Germline V gene sequence: CDR1 SGHAT, CDR2 FQNNGV. Trimming left V 2 bases short and J 7 bases short, with 9 bases between. This CDR3 reads CASSLQGRQPQHF. CDR3 DNA: TGTGCCAGCAGCTTACAGGGTCGGCAGCCCCAGCATTTT.

There are a few counts of this clone. The V gene is TRBV4-2, the J gene TRBJ1-1, with unresolved D. CDR1 is LGHNA and CDR2 is YNFKEQ in the germline V gene. The CDR3 is made up of 13 amino acids. V lost 0 bases and J lost 8, with 10 bases in between. CDR3: CASSQELAQEAFF. The CDR3, as DNA: TGTGCCAGCAGCCAAGAGCTAGCCCAAGAAGCTTTCTTT.

This clone is medium-sized within its sample. The chain employs TRBV7-9 and TRBJ2-7; D not resolved. The CDR3 is made up of 14 amino acids. Germline-derived CDR1 and CDR2 are SEHNR and FQNEAQ (reference sequence). The ends were cut back, 4 bases at V and 2 bases at J, with 12 bases in the middle. CDR3 protein: CASSSQSLTYEQYF. As DNA, the CDR3 is TGTGCCAGCAGCTCGCAGAGCCTGACCTACGAGCAGTACTTC.

This clone has a handful of counts. The CDR3 bases are TGCGCCAGCAGGGGACAGGGGGCCGACTACACCTTC. It yields the protein CASRGQGADYTF. This sequence joins TRBV23-1 and TRBJ1-2; 12 bases line up with TRBD1. TRBV23-1 falls under the ORF class, with uncertain function. Trimming took 6 bases from V and 10 from J; bases not matched to a gene: 3. The CDR3 runs to 12 residues.

V gene TRBV6-5 combines with J gene TRBJ1-5; D is ambiguous. The V gene's germline CDR1 is MNHEY and CDR2 SVGAGI. The CDR3 totals 13 residues. V was trimmed by 2 bases and J by 3 bases, leaving 5 bases between them. CDR3 sequence reads: CASSYVANQPQHF. In nucleotides, the CDR3 is TGTGCCAGCAGTTACGTGGCCAATCAGCCCCAGCATTTT.

V gene TRBV19 combines with J gene TRBJ2-6; D is unresolved. Germline assignment: CDR1 LNHDA and CDR2 SQIVND (reference sequence). V lost 3 bases and J lost 0, with 12 bases in between. CDR3 length equals 17 residues. The CDR3 region is CASSILGAYSGANVLTF. CDR3 DNA: TGTGCCAGTAGTATTCTGGGCGCCTACTCTGGGGCCAACGTCCTGACTTTC.

This sequence joins TRBV30 and TRBJ1-2; D not resolved. V lost 5 bases to trimming and J lost 4 bases, with 8 bases between them. Germline V gene data show CDR1 as GTSNPN and CDR2 as SVGIG (reference sequence). The CDR3 covers 11 residues. CDR3 sequence: CAWAQLYGYTF. The CDR3 DNA follows: TGTGCCTGGGCCCAGCTCTATGGCTACACCTTC.

Regarding this clone: The sample contains more than one DNA sequence encoding this CDR3. The chain employs TRBV6-6 and TRBJ1-1, with a weak D call TRBD1 (5 bases). CDR1 is MNHNY and CDR2 is SVGAGI in the germline V gene (reference sequence). V lost 2 bases, J lost 4 bases, and 8 bases lay in between. The length of the CDR3 is 13 residues. In DNA form, the CDR3 reads TGTGCCAGCAGTTACGGGGGGGGCACTGAAGCTTTCTTT. Translation: CASSYGGGTEAFF.

The genes are TRBV29-1 and TRBJ2-1, with D perhaps matching TRBD1 or TRBD2 (5 bases each). The CDR3 is 12 residues long. V lost 6 bases to trimming and J lost 9 bases, with 15 bases between them. Germline V CDR1 and CDR2: SQVTM, ANQGSEA. The CDR3: CSVDPGTREQFF. CDR3 bases: TGCAGCGTCGATCCCGGGACCCGTGAGCAGTTCTTC.

The chain recombines TRBV6-1 with TRBJ2-7; no reliable D call. V was cut by 6 bases and J by 2 bases, with 5 bases left in between. Germline V gives CDR1 MNHNS, CDR2 SASEGT. The CDR3 extends over 11 amino acids. The CDR3, as DNA: TGTGCCAGCAGGGACGCCTACGAGCAGTACTTC. Protein product: CASRDAYEQYF.

This chain links TRBV6-1 with TRBJ1-3; D gene uncertain. V was pared by 2 bases and J by 3 bases, with 5 bases between. The CDR3 length is 13 residues. The germline V gene encodes CDR1 MNHNS and CDR2 SASEGT. CDR3 sequence (DNA): TGTGCCAGCAGTGAATCTGGTGGAAACACCATATATTTT. As protein: CASSESGGNTIYF.

The rearrangement joins TRBV6-1 to TRBJ1-4, with D unresolved. Germline CDR1 reads MNHNS; CDR2 reads SASEGT. The length of the CDR3 is 12 residues. The V and J ends lost 6 bases and 7 bases respectively, with 9 bases between them. CDR3 region: CASRLEGEKLFF. For the CDR3, the DNA is TGTGCCAGCAGATTAGAGGGTGAAAAACTGTTTTTT.

The chain employs TRBV6-6 and TRBJ1-5; 8 bases match TRBD1. CDR3 size: 13 residues. Looked up from germline, CDR1 is MNHNY and CDR2 is SVGAGI (reference sequence). The J segment lost 6 bases and the V segment lost 6 bases, leaving 4 bases of the junction unmatched. CDR3 coding DNA: TGTGCCAGCAGCTGGACAGGGATTCAGCCCCAGCATTTT. Its protein product is CASSWTGIQPQHF.

The rearrangement joins TRBV2 to TRBJ2-5, with D hard to call. Trimming removed 2 bases at V and 0 bases at J, with 4 bases between. Germline values: CDR1 SNHLY, CDR2 FYNNEI. The CDR3 consists of 13 residues. CDR3 residues: CASSELYQETQYF. The CDR3 region has the DNA TGTGCCAGCAGTGAATTGTACCAAGAGACCCAGTACTTC. Supplemented by reference TRBV2 and TRBJ2-5, the full variable domain reads EPEVTQTPSHQVTQMGQEVILRCVPISNHLYFYWYRQILGQKVEFLVSFYNNEISEKSEIFDDQFSVERPDGSNFTLKIRSTKLEDSAMYFCASSELYQETQYFGPGTRLLVL.

This chain joins TRBV7-2 and TRBJ2-3; a possible D gene is TRBD1 (6 bases). V lost 1 base and J lost 5, with 10 bases in between. CDR1 and CDR2 from the germline V gene are SGHTA and FQGNSA. The CDR3 extends over 14 amino acids. CDR3 residues: CASSLGQAVDTQYF. The CDR3 coding sequence is TGTGCCAGCAGCTTAGGACAGGCTGTAGATACGCAGTATTTT. The full variable domain, with the rest looked up from reference TRBV7-2 and TRBJ2-3, is GAGVSQSPSNKVTEKGKDVELRCDPISGHTALYWYRQSLGQGLEFLIYFQGNSAPDKSGLPSDRFSAERTGGSVSTLTIQRTQQEDSAVYLCASSLGQAVDTQYFGPGTRLTVL.

The chain has TRBV7-2 and TRBJ1-1, with D unclear. The ends were cut back, 3 bases at V and 0 bases at J, with 2 bases in the middle. Germline V CDR1 and CDR2: SGHTA, FQGNSA. This CDR3 contains 12 residues. CDR3 nucleotides: TGTGCCAGCAGCTTTTTGAACACTGAAGCTTTCTTT. This encodes CASSFLNTEAFF.